These T cell receptor beta chains were read from a single sample in a study of cytomegalovirus exposure and HLA in healthy donors. Measured with immunoSEQ multiplex PCR; TCRdb has only the in-frame clones, and not every one. This sample has fewer than 250,000 clones; about three quarters occur once, and the top ten carry 1.1%. The sample taken for sequencing was PBMCs. The receptor set was obtained from a middle-aged woman in good health and CMV-seronegative. Each CDR3 is given with its conserved first and last residue. A D gene is named only where the DNA matches it firmly. Rows may omit the clone size; those that give it use once, few, many or a size class.

>TRBJ1-2|TRBD1|-|TRBV29-1
CSVADRGPYGYTF
TGCAGCGTGGCCGACAGGGGGCCCTATGGCTACACCTTC
>TRBJ2-3|-|few|TRBV14
CASSSQSTDTQYF
TGTGCCAGCAGCTCCCAGAGCACAGATACGCAGTATTTT
>TRBJ1-6|TRBD1|-|TRBV5-8
CASSRKTGADSPLHF
TGTGCCAGCAGCCGCAAAACAGGGGCGGATTCACCCCTCCACTTT
>TRBJ2-1|-|once|TRBV5-1
CASSTSGFSSYNEQFF
TGCGCCAGCAGCACGAGCGGGTTTAGCTCCTACAATGAGCAGTTCTTC
>TRBJ1-1|TRBD1|-|TRBV19
CASSIGGYRGNTEAFF
TGTGCCAGTAGTATTGGAGGATACAGGGGGAACACTGAAGCTTTCTTT
>TRBJ2-7|-|-|TRBV5-6
CASSLGGDWTYEQYF
TGTGCCAGCAGCTTGGGGGGGGACTGGACCTACGAGCAGTACTTC
>TRBJ1-2|TRBD1|-|TRBV7-2
CASSLVQGKIGGYTF
TGTGCCAGCAGCTTAGTACAGGGGAAAATCGGTGGCTACACCTTC
>TRBJ1-3|-|-|TRBV7-9
CAIQGNSGNTIYF
TGTGCCATACAGGGCAACTCTGGAAACACCATATATTTT
>TRBJ2-7|-|-|TRBV6-5
CASSRTGPYEQYF
TGTGCCAGCAGTCGGACTGGTCCCTACGAGCAGTACTTC
>TRBJ1-5|-|-|TRBV9
CASSVAVGANQPQHF
TGTGCCAGCAGCGTAGCGGTGGGGGCCAATCAGCCCCAGCATTTT
>TRBJ2-1|TRBD1|few|TRBV6-5
CASSWVGGQGGNEQFF
TGTGCCAGCAGTTGGGTGGGGGGACAGGGAGGCAATGAGCAGTTCTTC
>TRBJ2-7|TRBD2|-|TRBV5-4
CASSPQRAGTYEQYF
TGTGCCAGCAGCCCCCAGCGAGCGGGAACATACGAGCAGTACTTC
>TRBJ2-3|-|-|TRBV5-4
CASSSPGGSGTDTQYF
TGTGCCAGCAGCTCACCCGGGGGTAGCGGCACAGATACGCAGTATTTT
>TRBJ2-3|-|once|TRBV29-1
CSPQRTTDTQYF
TGCAGCCCTCAGCGGACCACAGATACGCAGTATTTT
>TRBJ2-1|-|-|TRBV30
CAWSVAGIEQFF
TGTGCCTGGAGTGTAGCAGGGATTGAGCAGTTCTTC
>TRBJ1-3|TRBD1|-|TRBV30
CAWGGDRGHTIYF
TGTGCCTGGGGGGGGGACAGGGGGCACACCATATATTTT
>TRBJ2-2|-|few|TRBV5-1
CASTPDTNTGELFF
TGCGCCAGCACGCCAGACACGAACACCGGGGAGCTGTTTTTT
>TRBJ1-5|TRBD1|few|TRBV18
CASSPGPQQGSGQPQHF
TGTGCCAGCTCACCCGGGCCCCAACAGGGGTCAGGGCAGCCCCAGCATTTT
>TRBJ2-1|TRBD2|-|TRBV15
CATSRRIGLAGEGNEQFF
TGTGCCACCAGCAGACGGATCGGACTAGCGGGAGAGGGCAATGAGCAGTTCTTC
>TRBJ1-1|-|-|TRBV7-6
CASSLGGSGMSTEAFF
TGTGCCAGCAGCTTAGGAGGTTCGGGGATGAGCACTGAAGCTTTCTTT
>TRBJ2-1|-|-|TRBV29-1
CSGGGGGSSYNEQFF
TGCAGCGGGGGGGGCGGCGGCAGCTCCTACAATGAGCAGTTCTTC
>TRBJ1-2|-|-|TRBV5-6
CASSPTGFNGYTF
TGTGCCAGCAGCCCTACAGGGTTCAATGGCTACACCTTC
>TRBJ1-1|-|-|TRBV4-1
CASSQNAPGQTNTEAFF
TGCGCCAGCAGCCAAAATGCCCCGGGACAAACGAACACTGAAGCTTTCTTT
>TRBJ1-2|-|-|TRBV27
CASSPRRGGYGYTF
TGTGCCAGCAGTCCCCGCCGGGGAGGGTATGGCTACACCTTC
>TRBJ2-1|-|once|TRBV10-3
CAISANNEQFF
TGTGCCATCAGTGCCAACAATGAGCAGTTCTTC
>TRBJ2-2|-|once|TRBV4-1
CASSRALERTNTGELFF
TGCGCCAGCAGCCGAGCCCTTGAGCGGACGAACACCGGGGAGCTGTTTTTT
>TRBJ2-5|TRBD1|-|TRBV10-3
CAISEPGTGGVKTQYF
TGTGCCATCAGTGAACCCGGGACAGGGGGCGTGAAGACCCAGTACTTC
>TRBJ2-1|-|-|TRBV19
CASSPRGGLGVQSSYNEQFF
TGTGCCAGTAGTCCCCGGGGAGGTTTGGGGGTTCAGAGCTCCTACAATGAGCAGTTCTTC
>TRBJ1-1|-|-|TRBV19
CASKGGGRTEAFF
TGTGCCAGTAAGGGAGGGGGTCGAACTGAAGCTTTCTTT
>TRBJ2-1|-|-|TRBV7-2
CASRGLALDNEQFF
TGTGCCAGCAGAGGGCTAGCTCTCGACAATGAGCAGTTCTTC